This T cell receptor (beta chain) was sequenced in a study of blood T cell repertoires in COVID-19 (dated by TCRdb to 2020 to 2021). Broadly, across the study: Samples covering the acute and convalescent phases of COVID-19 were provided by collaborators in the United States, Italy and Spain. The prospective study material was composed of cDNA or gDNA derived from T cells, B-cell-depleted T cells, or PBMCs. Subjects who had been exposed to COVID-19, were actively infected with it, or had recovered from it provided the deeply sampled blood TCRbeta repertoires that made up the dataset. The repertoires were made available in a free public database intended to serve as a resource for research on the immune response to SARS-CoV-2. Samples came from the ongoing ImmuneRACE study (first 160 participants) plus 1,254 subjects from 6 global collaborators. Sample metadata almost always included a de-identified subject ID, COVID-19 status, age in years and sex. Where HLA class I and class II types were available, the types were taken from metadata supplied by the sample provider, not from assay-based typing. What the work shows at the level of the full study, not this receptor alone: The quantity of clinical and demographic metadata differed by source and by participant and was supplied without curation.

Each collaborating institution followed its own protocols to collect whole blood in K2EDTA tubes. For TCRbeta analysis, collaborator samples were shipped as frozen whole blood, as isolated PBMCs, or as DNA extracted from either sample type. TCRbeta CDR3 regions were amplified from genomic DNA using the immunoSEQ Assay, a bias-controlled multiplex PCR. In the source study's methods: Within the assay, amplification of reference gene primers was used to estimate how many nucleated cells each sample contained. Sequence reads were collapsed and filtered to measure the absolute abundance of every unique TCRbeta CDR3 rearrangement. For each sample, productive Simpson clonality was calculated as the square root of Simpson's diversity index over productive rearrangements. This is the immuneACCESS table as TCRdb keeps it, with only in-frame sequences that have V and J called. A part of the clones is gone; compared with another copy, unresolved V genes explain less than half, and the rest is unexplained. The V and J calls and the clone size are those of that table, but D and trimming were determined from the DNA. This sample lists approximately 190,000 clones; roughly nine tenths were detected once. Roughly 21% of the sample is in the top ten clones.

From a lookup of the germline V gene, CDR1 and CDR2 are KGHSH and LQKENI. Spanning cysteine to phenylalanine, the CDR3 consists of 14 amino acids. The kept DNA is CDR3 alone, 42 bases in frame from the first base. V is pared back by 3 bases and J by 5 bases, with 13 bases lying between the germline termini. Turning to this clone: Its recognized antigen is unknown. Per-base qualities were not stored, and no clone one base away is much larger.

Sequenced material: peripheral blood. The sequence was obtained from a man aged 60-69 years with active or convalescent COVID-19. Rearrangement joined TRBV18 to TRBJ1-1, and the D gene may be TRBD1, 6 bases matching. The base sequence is TGTGCCAGCTCACCGACAGGAGAGGGGACTGAAGCTTTCTTT. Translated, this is CASSPTGEGTEAFF.